The rows below give T cell receptor beta chains drawn from one sample of a study of CD8+CD57+ T cells in acquired aplastic anemia. MiXCR was run by TCRdb on the reads, yielding one entry per CDR3 protein. The repertoire includes 150,000 to 200,000 distinct CDR3 sequences, about 44% of them detected once, and approximately 12% sits in the top ten. Sequenced material: sorted CD4+, CD8+, or CD8+CD57+ T cells (not recorded which) from PBMCs. The origin of the receptors is a human donor with aplastic anemia. The CDR3 runs from the conserved cysteine through the conserved F or W. D genes are given only for firm matches. Clone size appears in some rows only: once, few, many, or a class for an expanded clone.

v_call: TRBV11-2
j_call: TRBJ1-6
d_call: .
clone_size: few
cdr3_nt: TGTGCCAGCAGCTTAGGAGGGATGGGGAAGGATTCACCCCTCCACTTT
cdr3_aa: CASSLGGMGKDSPLHF

v_call: TRBV19
j_call: TRBJ1-1
d_call: .
clone_size: many
cdr3_nt: TGTGCCAGTATCGAGTCCATCTTCGACACTGAAGCTTTCTTT
cdr3_aa: CASIESIFDTEAFF

v_call: TRBV11-2
j_call: TRBJ2-7
d_call: .
clone_size: .
cdr3_nt: TGTGCCAGCAGCTTGGAGGGCAGGGTCTACGAGCAGTACTTC
cdr3_aa: CASSLEGRVYEQYF

v_call: TRBV4-1
j_call: TRBJ1-1
d_call: .
clone_size: .
cdr3_nt: TGCGCCAGCAGCCAAGAGGGTAGACTTTCTCAAGCTTTCTTT
cdr3_aa: CASSQEGRLSQAFF

v_call: TRBV5-6
j_call: TRBJ1-1
d_call: .
clone_size: many
cdr3_nt: TGTGCCAGCAGCCCGCCACGGATGATGAACACTGAAGCTTTCTTT
cdr3_aa: CASSPPRMMNTEAFF

v_call: TRBV10-3
j_call: TRBJ2-7
d_call: TRBD2
clone_size: .
cdr3_nt: TGTGCCATCCAAAGGACTAGCGGTACCTACGAGCAGTACTTC
cdr3_aa: CAIQRTSGTYEQYF

v_call: TRBV10-3
j_call: TRBJ2-2
d_call: .
clone_size: medium-sized
cdr3_nt: TGTGCCATCAGCGGGACGGTGAACACCGGGGAGCTGTTTTTT
cdr3_aa: CAISGTVNTGELFF

v_call: TRBV19
j_call: TRBJ2-2
d_call: .
clone_size: .
cdr3_nt: TGTGCCAGTAAGGTGGGGACCGGGGAGCTGTTTTTT
cdr3_aa: CASKVGTGELFF

v_call: TRBV7-2
j_call: TRBJ2-6
d_call: .
clone_size: once
cdr3_nt: TGTGCCAGCAGCCCTGGGGCAGGGGCCAACGTCCTGACTTTC
cdr3_aa: CASSPGAGANVLTF

v_call: TRBV4-2
j_call: TRBJ1-6
d_call: .
clone_size: few
cdr3_nt: TGTGCCAGCAGCCAAGACTCCCCGTCGGGGGCGAATTCACCCCTCCACTTT
cdr3_aa: CASSQDSPSGANSPLHF

v_call: TRBV20-1
j_call: TRBJ1-2
d_call: TRBD1
clone_size: .
cdr3_nt: TGCAGTGCTGGTGGGACAGCTAACTATGGCTACACCTTC
cdr3_aa: CSAGGTANYGYTF

v_call: TRBV12-3/TRBV12-4
j_call: TRBJ2-1
d_call: TRBD2
clone_size: many
cdr3_nt: TGTGCCAGCAGAACAAACCAGGGTTGGGGGGGCAATGAGCAGTTCTTC
cdr3_aa: CASRTNQGWGGNEQFF

v_call: TRBV29-1
j_call: TRBJ1-2
d_call: .
clone_size: .
cdr3_nt: TGCAGCGTTATGGTGTTCGGGCAGATAAGCGATAACTATGGCTACACCTTC
cdr3_aa: CSVMVFGQISDNYGYTF

v_call: TRBV29-1
j_call: TRBJ1-2
d_call: .
clone_size: .
cdr3_nt: TGCAGCGTTGAAACCGGGATGGGCGGCTACACCTTC
cdr3_aa: CSVETGMGGYTF

v_call: TRBV24-1
j_call: TRBJ2-5
d_call: .
clone_size: few
cdr3_nt: TGTGCCACCAGTGACACCCCCAGAGGAGCGCAAGAGACCCAGTACTTC
cdr3_aa: CATSDTPRGAQETQYF

v_call: TRBV7-3
j_call: TRBJ2-6
d_call: .
clone_size: .
cdr3_nt: TGTGCCAGCAGCCCGGACAGACCTTCTGGGGCCAACGTCCTGACTTTC
cdr3_aa: CASSPDRPSGANVLTF

v_call: TRBV6-1
j_call: TRBJ2-7
d_call: .
clone_size: many
cdr3_nt: TGTGCCAGCAGCCGCCGGGACACCAAAGAGCAGTACTTC
cdr3_aa: CASSRRDTKEQYF

v_call: TRBV7-2
j_call: TRBJ2-7
d_call: .
clone_size: .
cdr3_nt: TGTGCCAGCAGCGAAGCAAGCGAGCAGTACTTC
cdr3_aa: CASSEASEQYF

v_call: TRBV5-1
j_call: TRBJ2-3
d_call: .
clone_size: .
cdr3_nt: TGCGCCAGCAGCTCAAGCCCCGGGGCACAGCAAGATACGCAGTATTTT
cdr3_aa: CASSSSPGAQQDTQYF

v_call: TRBV7-3
j_call: TRBJ2-3
d_call: .
clone_size: .
cdr3_nt: TGTGCCAGCAGCTTAAACAGGGTTGATACGCAGTATTTT
cdr3_aa: CASSLNRVDTQYF

v_call: TRBV12-3/TRBV12-4
j_call: TRBJ1-2
d_call: .
clone_size: many
cdr3_nt: TGTGCCAGCAGTCACCGGGACTCCGCTCCCGGCTACACCTTC
cdr3_aa: CASSHRDSAPGYTF

v_call: TRBV4-1
j_call: TRBJ2-3
d_call: .
clone_size: many
cdr3_nt: TGCGCCAGCAGCCTTAGGGACGGGGACACAGATACGCAGTATTTT
cdr3_aa: CASSLRDGDTDTQYF

v_call: TRBV10-3
j_call: TRBJ1-1
d_call: .
clone_size: few
cdr3_nt: TGTGCCATCAGGGAAGTGGTTACGAACACTGAAGCTTTCTTT
cdr3_aa: CAIREVVTNTEAFF

v_call: TRBV10-3
j_call: TRBJ2-3
d_call: TRBD2
clone_size: few
cdr3_nt: TGTGCCATCAGTGAGACTAGCGCCACAGATACGCAGTATTTT
cdr3_aa: CAISETSATDTQYF